These 8 T cell receptor beta chains were sequenced from one sample in a study. Repertoires were generated with immunoSEQ multiplex PCR, while TCRdb's copy carries only in-frame clones and drops some. Of around 54,000 clones in the sample, over 85% were seen once. The sequenced sample consisted of PBMCs. The source is a man aged 35-49 years with rheumatoid arthritis.

The chain joins TRBV9 to TRBJ2-1; 10 bases fit TRBD2. Germline lookup yields CDR1 SGDLS and CDR2 YYNGEE. This CDR3 region has 17 residues. Trimming took 3 bases from V and 6 from J; bases not matched to a gene: 12. CDR3 in amino acids: CASSDPVAGGRGNEQFF. In DNA form, the CDR3 reads TGTGCCAGCAGCGACCCCGTAGCGGGGGGCCGGGGCAATGAGCAGTTCTTC.

V and J are TRBV5-4 and TRBJ1-2; D is unclear. Germline values: CDR1 SGHNT, CDR2 YYREEE (reference sequence). The CDR3 is 12 amino acids. The V gene lost 2 bases and the J gene lost 8 bases, with 10 bases spanning the gap. CDR3 residues: CASSFGVGGYTF. Here the CDR3 DNA reads TGTGCCAGCAGCTTTGGGGTAGGAGGCTACACCTTC.

The rearrangement links TRBV28 to TRBJ1-6; perhaps TRBD1 as D (5 bases). CDR1 is MDHEN and CDR2 is SYDVKM in the germline V gene. Trimming shortened V by 7 bases and J by 10 bases, and 20 bases separated the two germline ends. The CDR3 spans 15 residues. In nucleotides, the CDR3 is TGTGCCAGCAAATCCGTCGGGGCAGGGAAATCACCCCTCCACTTT. Protein product: CASKSVGAGKSPLHF.

The rearrangement joins TRBV9 to TRBJ2-3; D call uncertain. Germline-derived CDR1 and CDR2 are SGDLS and YYNGEE. Between the trimmed V and J ends, which lost 2 bases and 3 bases, there was a span of 7 bases. The CDR3 length is 13 residues. The CDR3 coding sequence is TGTGCCAGCAGCGTGCGGTCGACAGATACGCAGTATTTT. It yields the protein CASSVRSTDTQYF.

In DNA, the CDR3 is TGTGCCAGCAGCTGGTGGACTAGCGGGGGCCAATACAATGAGCAGTTCTTC. It yields the protein CASSWWTSGGQYNEQFF. The rearrangement uses TRBV11-2 and TRBJ2-1; 13 bases agree with TRBD2. V lost 4 bases and J lost 4; bases outside the gene matches: 7. Looked up from germline, CDR1 is SGHAT and CDR2 is FQNNGV. CDR3 size: 17 residues.

The chain recombines TRBV6-5 with TRBJ1-1, with 7 bases that match TRBD1. The CDR3 runs 13 residues. Per the germline V gene, CDR1 is MNHEY and CDR2 is SVGAGI. The ends lost 6 bases at V and 5 bases at J; junction bases unmatched: 6. CDR3 sequence: CASSRQGGTEAFF. The CDR3 DNA sequence: TGTGCCAGCAGCCGACAGGGCGGAACTGAAGCTTTCTTT.

This clone was seen once. V and J are TRBV19 and TRBJ1-5; D is perhaps TRBD1 (5 bases). Trimming removed 6 bases at V and 2 bases at J, with 14 bases between. Per the germline V gene, CDR1 is LNHDA and CDR2 is SQIVND (reference sequence). The CDR3 loop spans 15 amino acids. The CDR3 sequence is CASRRTTGGNQPQHF. CDR3 bases: TGTGCCAGTAGGAGGACAACAGGTGGCAATCAGCCCCAGCATTTT.

The rearrangement links TRBV28 to TRBJ1-4; D is undetermined. The V gene's germline CDR1 is MDHEN and CDR2 SYDVKM. CDR3 size: 12 residues. V was clipped by 5 bases and J by 8 bases, with 9 bases between them. The CDR3 nucleotides are TGTGCCAGCAGTCTCCCGGGGGAAAAACTGTTTTTT. It is translated as CASSLPGEKLFF.